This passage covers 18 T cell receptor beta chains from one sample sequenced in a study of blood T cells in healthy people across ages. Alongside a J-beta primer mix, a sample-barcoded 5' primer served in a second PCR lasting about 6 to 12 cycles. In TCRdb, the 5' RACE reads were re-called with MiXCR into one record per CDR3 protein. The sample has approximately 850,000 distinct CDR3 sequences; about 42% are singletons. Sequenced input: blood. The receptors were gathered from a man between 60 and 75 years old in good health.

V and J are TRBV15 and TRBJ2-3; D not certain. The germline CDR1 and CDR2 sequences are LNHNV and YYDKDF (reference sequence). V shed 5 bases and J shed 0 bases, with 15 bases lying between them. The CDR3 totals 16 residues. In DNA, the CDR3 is TGTGCCACCAGCCCCGAACAAAAACCAAGCACAGATACGCAGTATTTT. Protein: CATSPEQKPSTDTQYF.

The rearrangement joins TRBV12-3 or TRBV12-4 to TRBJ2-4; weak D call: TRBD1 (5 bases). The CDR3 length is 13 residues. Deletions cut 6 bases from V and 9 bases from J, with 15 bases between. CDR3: CASSPGKLSIQYF. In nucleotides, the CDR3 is TGTGCCAGCAGCCCAGGGAAATTGAGCATTCAGTACTTC.

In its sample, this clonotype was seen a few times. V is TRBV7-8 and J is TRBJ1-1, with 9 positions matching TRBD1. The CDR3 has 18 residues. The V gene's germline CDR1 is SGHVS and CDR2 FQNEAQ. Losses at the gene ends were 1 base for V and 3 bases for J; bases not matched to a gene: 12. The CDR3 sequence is CASSLGGGLTGGDTEAFF. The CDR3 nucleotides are TGTGCCAGCAGCTTAGGCGGGGGGCTGACAGGGGGGGACACTGAAGCTTTCTTT.

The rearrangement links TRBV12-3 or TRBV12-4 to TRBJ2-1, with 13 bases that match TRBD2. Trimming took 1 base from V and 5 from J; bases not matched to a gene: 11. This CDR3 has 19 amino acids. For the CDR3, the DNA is TGTGCCAGCAGTTTAGGTACTAGCGGGGGGGCCCTGCTGAACAATGAGCAGTTCTTC. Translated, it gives CASSLGTSGGALLNNEQFF.

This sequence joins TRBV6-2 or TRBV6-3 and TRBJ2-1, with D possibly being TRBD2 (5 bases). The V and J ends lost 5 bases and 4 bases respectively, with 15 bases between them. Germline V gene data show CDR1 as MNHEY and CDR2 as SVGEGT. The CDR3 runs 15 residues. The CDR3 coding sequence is TGTGCCAGCAGTGACTACCAATCCTCGTACAATGAGCAGTTCTTC. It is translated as CASSDYQSSYNEQFF.

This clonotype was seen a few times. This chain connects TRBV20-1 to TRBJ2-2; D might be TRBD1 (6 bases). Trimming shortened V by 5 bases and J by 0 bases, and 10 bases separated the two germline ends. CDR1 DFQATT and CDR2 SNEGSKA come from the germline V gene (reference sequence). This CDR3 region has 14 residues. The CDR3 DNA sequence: TGCAGTGCTCCCAGGGGTGCGAACACCGGGGAGCTGTTTTTT. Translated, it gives CSAPRGANTGELFF.

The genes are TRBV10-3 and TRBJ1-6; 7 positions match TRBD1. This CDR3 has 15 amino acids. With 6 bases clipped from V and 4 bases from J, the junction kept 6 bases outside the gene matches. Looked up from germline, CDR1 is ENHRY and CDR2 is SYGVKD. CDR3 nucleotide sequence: TGTGCCATCAGATTTGACAGGGAGTATAATTCACCCCTCCACTTT. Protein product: CAIRFDREYNSPLHF.

CDR3 DNA sequence: TGTGCCAGCAGCTGCCAACTGAACACTGAAGCTTTCTTT. Amino acid sequence: CASSCQLNTEAFF. The chain employs TRBV5-4 and TRBJ1-1; no definite D call. The CDR3 spans 13 residues. Trimming stripped 3 bases from V and 0 bases from J, with 6 bases between. CDR1 and CDR2 (germline): SGHNT, YYREEE (reference sequence).

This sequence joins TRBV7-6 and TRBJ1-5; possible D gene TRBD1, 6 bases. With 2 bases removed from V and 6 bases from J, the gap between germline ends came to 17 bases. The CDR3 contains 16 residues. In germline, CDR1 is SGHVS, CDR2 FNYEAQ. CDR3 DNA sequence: TGTGCCAGCAGCTTATCCGGAGGCGGGACAACTCAGCCCCAGCATTTT. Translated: CASSLSGGGTTQPQHF.

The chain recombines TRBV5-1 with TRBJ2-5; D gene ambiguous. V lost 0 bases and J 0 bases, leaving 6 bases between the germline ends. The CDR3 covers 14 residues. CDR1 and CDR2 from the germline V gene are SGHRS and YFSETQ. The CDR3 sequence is CASSLGHHQETQYF. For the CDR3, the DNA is TGCGCCAGCAGCTTGGGACACCACCAAGAGACCCAGTACTTC.

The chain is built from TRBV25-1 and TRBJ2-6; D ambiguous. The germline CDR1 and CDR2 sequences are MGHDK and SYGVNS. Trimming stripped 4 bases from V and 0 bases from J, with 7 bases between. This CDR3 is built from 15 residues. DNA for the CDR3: TGTGCCAGCAGTGTGGCCTTCTCTGGGGCCAACGTCCTGACTTTC. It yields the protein CASSVAFSGANVLTF.

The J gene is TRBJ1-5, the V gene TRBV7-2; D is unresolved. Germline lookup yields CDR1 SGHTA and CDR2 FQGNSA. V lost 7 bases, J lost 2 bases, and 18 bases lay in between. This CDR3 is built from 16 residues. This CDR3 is CASTRTFLGRNQPQHF. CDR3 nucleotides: TGTGCCAGCACCAGGACCTTCCTTGGGCGCAATCAGCCCCAGCATTTT.

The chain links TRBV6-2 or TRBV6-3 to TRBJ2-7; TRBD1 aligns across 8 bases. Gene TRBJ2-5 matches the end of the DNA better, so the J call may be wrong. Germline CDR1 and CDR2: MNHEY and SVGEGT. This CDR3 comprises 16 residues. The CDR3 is CASSYPGGPDIATQYF. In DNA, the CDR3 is TGTGCCAGCAGTTACCCAGGGGGCCCGGACATTGCGACCCAGTACTTC.

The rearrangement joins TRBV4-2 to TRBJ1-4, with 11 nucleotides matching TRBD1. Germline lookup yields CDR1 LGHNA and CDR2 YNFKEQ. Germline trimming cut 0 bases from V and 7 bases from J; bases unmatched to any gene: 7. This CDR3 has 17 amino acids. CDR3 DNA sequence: TGTGCCAGCAGCCAAGATGGGACAGGGGGTGTTGTTGAAAAACTGTTTTTT. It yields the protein CASSQDGTGGVVEKLFF.

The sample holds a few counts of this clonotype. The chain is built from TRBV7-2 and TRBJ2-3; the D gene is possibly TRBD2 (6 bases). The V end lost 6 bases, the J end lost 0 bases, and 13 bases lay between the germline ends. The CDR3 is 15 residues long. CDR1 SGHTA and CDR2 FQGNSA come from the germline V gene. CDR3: CASSPFAGSTDTQYF. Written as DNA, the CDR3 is TGTGCCAGCAGTCCTTTTGCGGGGAGCACAGATACGCAGTATTTT.

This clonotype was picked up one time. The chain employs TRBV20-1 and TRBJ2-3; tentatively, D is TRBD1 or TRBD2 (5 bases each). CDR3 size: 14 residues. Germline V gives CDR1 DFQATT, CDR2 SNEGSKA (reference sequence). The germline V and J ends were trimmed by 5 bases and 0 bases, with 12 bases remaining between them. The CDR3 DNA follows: TGCAGTGCTGTCGGGGCCACTAGCACAGATACGCAGTATTTT. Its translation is CSAVGATSTDTQYF.

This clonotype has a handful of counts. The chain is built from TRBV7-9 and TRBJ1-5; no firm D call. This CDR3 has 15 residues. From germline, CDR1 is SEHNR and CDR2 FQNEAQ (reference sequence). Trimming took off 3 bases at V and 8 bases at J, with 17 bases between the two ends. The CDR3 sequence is CASSLGEVGDEPQHF. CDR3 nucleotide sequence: TGTGCCAGCAGCTTGGGCGAGGTTGGGGATGAGCCCCAGCATTTT.

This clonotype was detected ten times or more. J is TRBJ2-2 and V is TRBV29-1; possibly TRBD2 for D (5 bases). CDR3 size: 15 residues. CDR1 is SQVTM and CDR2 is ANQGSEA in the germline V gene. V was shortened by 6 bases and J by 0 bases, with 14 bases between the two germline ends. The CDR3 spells CSVLRAGSNTGELFF. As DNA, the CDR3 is TGCAGCGTCCTGCGGGCAGGATCGAACACCGGGGAGCTGTTTTTT.